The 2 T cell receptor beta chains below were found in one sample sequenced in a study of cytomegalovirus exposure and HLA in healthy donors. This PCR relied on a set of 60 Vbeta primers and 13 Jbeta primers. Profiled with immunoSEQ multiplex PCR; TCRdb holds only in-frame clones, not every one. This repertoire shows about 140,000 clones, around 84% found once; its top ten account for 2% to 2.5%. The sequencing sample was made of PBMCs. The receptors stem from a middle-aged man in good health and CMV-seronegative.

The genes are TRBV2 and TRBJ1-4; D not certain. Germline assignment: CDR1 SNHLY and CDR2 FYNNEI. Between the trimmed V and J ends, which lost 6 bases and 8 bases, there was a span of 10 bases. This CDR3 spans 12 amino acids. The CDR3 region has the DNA TGTGCCAGCAGGGCAGGTCGGGAAAAACTGTTTTTT. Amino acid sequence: CASRAGREKLFF.

Written as DNA, the CDR3 is TGTGCCAGCAGCTTAGCAGGGGGTACTCAGCCCCAGCATTTT. Its protein product is CASSLAGGTQPQHF. This sequence joins TRBV7-9 and TRBJ1-5; D perhaps matches TRBD1 (6 bases). This CDR3 region has 14 residues. Trimming stripped 0 bases from V and 6 bases from J, with 9 bases between. Germline V gene data show CDR1 as SEHNR and CDR2 as FQNEAQ (reference sequence).